This TCR beta chain was captured by sequencing in a study of T cells in Graves' hyperthyroidism and ophthalmopathy. From RNA transcripts, TCR beta CDR3 regions were amplified. When the TCR CDR3 underwent first-round RT-PCR, the HTBI primer set was used. TCRdb recomputed calls from the multiplex PCR reads with MiXCR, one row per CDR3 protein. Here the sample spans under 700,000 distinct CDR3 sequences, more than 45% being singletons. Study outcomes and limitations: Also found in blood were most expanded thyroid clonotypes above 0.001.

A remark on this clonotype: Its antigen is as yet unknown.

Germline V gene sequence: CDR1 SGHRS, CDR2 YFSETQ. The CDR3 runs 11 residues. V lost 4 bases to trimming and J lost 7 bases, with 8 bases between them. This receptor was identified in a woman between 18 and 29 years old with Graves' hyperthyroidism. This chain joins TRBV5-1 and TRBJ1-2; no definite D call. The specimen was peripheral blood or thyroid tissue (not recorded which). CDR3 protein: CASSGLGGYTF. CDR3 sequence (DNA): TGCGCCAGCAGCGGCCTTGGTGGCTACACCTTC.